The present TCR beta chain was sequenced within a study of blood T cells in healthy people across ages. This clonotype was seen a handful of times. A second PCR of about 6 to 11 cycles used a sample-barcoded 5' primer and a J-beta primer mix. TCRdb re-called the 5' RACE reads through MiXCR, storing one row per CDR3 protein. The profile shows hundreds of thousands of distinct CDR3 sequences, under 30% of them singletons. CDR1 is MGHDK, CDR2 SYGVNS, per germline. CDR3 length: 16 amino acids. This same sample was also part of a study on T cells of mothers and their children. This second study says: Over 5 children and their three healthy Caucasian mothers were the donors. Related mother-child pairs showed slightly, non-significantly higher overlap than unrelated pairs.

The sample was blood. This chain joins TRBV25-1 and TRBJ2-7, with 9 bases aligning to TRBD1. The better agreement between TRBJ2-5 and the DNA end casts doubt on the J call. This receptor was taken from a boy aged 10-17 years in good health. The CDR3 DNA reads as TGTGCCAGCGGCCGTAAGACAGGGGGGAGACAAGAGACCCAGTACTTC. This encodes CASGRKTGGRQETQYF.